The TCR beta chain under discussion was sequenced for a study of T cells after yellow fever vaccination. Study-wide results and limits: Repertoires sorted by FACS could include abundant clonotypes that are contaminants from the bulk population.

Concerning this clonotype itself: Its specificity is not known.

TCRdb re-called the 5' RACE reads with MiXCR, one entry per CDR3 protein. Of 500,000 to 650,000 distinct CDR3 sequences in the sample, approximately 13% are singletons; the top ten hold around 14%. Sequencing used PBMCs, obtained on the day of the yellow fever booster vaccination. The TCR comes from a man aged 30-40 years who received the YFV17D yellow fever vaccine.

The DNA of the CDR3 is TGCAGCGTTATCATAGCGGGGAGAGGCTACAATGAGCAGTTCTTC. Translated, it gives CSVIIAGRGYNEQFF. The gene calls are TRBV29-1 and TRBJ2-1; 8 bases are shared with TRBD2. Germline V lookup: CDR1 SQVTM, CDR2 ANQGSEA. V shed 5 bases, J shed 3 bases, and the junction held 9 bases outside the gene matches. The CDR3 runs to 15 residues.